This T cell receptor beta chain was sequenced for a study of blood T cells in healthy people across ages. Germline CDR1 is GTSNPN and CDR2 is SVGIG (reference sequence). The CDR3 has 13 amino acids. Between the trimmed V and J ends, which lost 2 bases and 4 bases, there was a span of 9 bases. Ten or more counts support this clonotype. It was with a sample-barcoded 5' primer and a J-beta primer mix that a second PCR of roughly 7 to 11 cycles was run. TCRdb passed the 5' RACE reads through MiXCR, listing each CDR3 protein once. The table has 650,000 or so distinct CDR3 sequences, around 52% seen once; the top ten hold around an eighth.

The sequenced sample was blood. This sequence originates from a woman of 80 years or more in good health. The rearrangement joins TRBV30 to TRBJ1-5; D gene unclear. CDR3 bases: TGTGCCTGGAGTCCACAGATTAATCAGCCCCAGCATTTT. Its protein product is CAWSPQINQPQHF.